Each of the 22 T cell receptor beta chains below was sequenced from the same sample in a study of blood T cell repertoires in COVID-19. The table came from immunoSEQ multiplex PCR; TCRdb's copy has only in-frame clones and leaves some out. The table lists roughly 99,000 clones, about 90% of them singletons. Sequenced: peripheral blood. The receptor source for this set is a man in his forties with active or convalescent COVID-19.

The gene calls are TRBV7-9 and TRBJ2-7, with D perhaps matching TRBD1 (5 bases). The germline V gene has CDR1 SEHNR and CDR2 FQNEAQ (reference sequence). The V and J ends lost 8 bases and 2 bases respectively, with 16 bases between them. The CDR3 contains 14 residues. The CDR3 region has the DNA TGTGCCAGCCCGACAGACAAGCCTCCCTACGAGCAGTACTTC. Residues: CASPTDKPPYEQYF.

The gene calls are TRBV11-2 and TRBJ2-7; a possible D gene is TRBD1 (5 bases). The V gene lost 7 bases and the J gene lost 1 base, with 17 bases spanning the gap. Germline V gene sequence: CDR1 SGHAT, CDR2 FQNNGV. The CDR3 totals 15 residues. This chain's CDR3 is CASTSRTQGSYEQYF. CDR3 coding DNA: TGTGCCAGCACCTCCCGGACACAAGGGTCCTACGAGCAGTACTTC.

The J gene is TRBJ1-2, the V gene TRBV19; D gene uncertain. The V gene's germline CDR1 is LNHDA and CDR2 SQIVND (reference sequence). The CDR3 runs 15 residues. V lost 5 bases, J lost 3 bases, and 16 bases lay in between. As DNA, the CDR3 is TGTGCCAGTAGTGGCGGGCCAGGTGTTGACTATGGCTACACCTTC. Its translation: CASSGGPGVDYGYTF.

This clone appeared a few times. The V and J genes are TRBV2 and TRBJ2-1, with 10 positions matching TRBD2. This CDR3 region has 14 residues. V was clipped by 4 bases and J by 5 bases; unmatched bases: 2. Germline assignment: CDR1 SNHLY and CDR2 FYNNEI. The DNA of the CDR3 is TGTGCCAGCAGTGCCGGACTAGCGGACAATGAGCAGTTCTTC. Translation: CASSAGLADNEQFF.

The gene calls are TRBV5-1 and TRBJ1-2; possible D gene TRBD1, 6 bases. CDR1 and CDR2 from the germline V gene are SGHRS and YFSETQ. There are 15 residues in the CDR3. V was shortened by 4 bases and J by 8 bases, with 21 bases between the two germline ends. CDR3 in DNA: TGCGCCAGCAGCCGGCCGGAGGCAGGGGTATTCGGCTACACCTTC. Protein sequence: CASSRPEAGVFGYTF.

The gene calls are TRBV28 and TRBJ1-3; no clear D gene. CDR3 size: 13 residues. Trimming left V 4 bases short and J 4 bases short, with 8 bases between. Germline CDR1 and CDR2: MDHEN and SYDVKM. CDR3 DNA: TGTGCCAGCAGTTGGGCAGAAGGAAACACCATATATTTT. Amino acid sequence: CASSWAEGNTIYF.

This rearrangement joins TRBV18 to TRBJ2-1; 11 nucleotides match TRBD2. The CDR3 covers 15 residues. Per germline, CDR1 KGHSH and CDR2 LQKENI. After removal of 0 bases from V and 10 bases from J, the junction contained 5 bases not matched to a gene. The DNA of the CDR3 is TGTGCCAGCTCACCACCGGCCCTAGCGGGAGGAGAGCAGTTCTTC. It encodes CASSPPALAGGEQFF.

This rearrangement joins TRBV29-1 to TRBJ2-1; TRBD2 matches at 9 bases. The length of the CDR3 is 13 residues. Trimming cost V 7 bases and J 0 bases; bases outside gene matches: 1. The V gene's germline CDR1 is SQVTM and CDR2 ANQGSEA. CDR3 region: CSGRGGSYNEQFF. The CDR3 coding sequence is TGCAGCGGGCGGGGGGGCTCCTACAATGAGCAGTTCTTC.

J is TRBJ1-6 and V is TRBV25-1; tentatively, D is TRBD1 (6 bases). This CDR3 has 16 residues. V lost 5 bases and J lost 4, with 15 bases in between. CDR1 is MGHDK, CDR2 SYGVNS, per germline. CDR3 region: CASSQTGTTYNSPLHF. The DNA of the CDR3 is TGTGCCAGCAGTCAAACCGGGACAACTTATAATTCACCCCTCCACTTT.

This clone occurred a few times. V usage is TRBV28 and J usage is TRBJ1-1, with D possibly matching TRBD1 (5 bases). Trimming shortened V by 3 bases and J by 4 bases, and 9 bases separated the two germline ends. Germline CDR1 reads MDHEN; CDR2 reads SYDVKM. The CDR3 consists of 13 residues. The CDR3: CASSLGGSTEAFF. The CDR3 DNA follows: TGTGCCAGCAGTTTGGGGGGAAGCACTGAAGCTTTCTTT. Variable domain in full (rest from reference TRBV28 and TRBJ1-1): DVKVTQSSRYLVKRTGEKVFLECVQDMDHENMFWYRQDPGLGLRLIYFSYDVKMKEKGDIPEGYSVSREKKERFSLILESASTNQTSMYLCASSLGGSTEAFFGQGTRLTVV.

The CDR3 reads CSARASEAFF. The CDR3 region has the DNA TGCAGTGCTAGAGCATCCGAAGCTTTCTTT. V usage is TRBV20-1 and J usage is TRBJ1-1; D unclear. The germline gives CDR1 DFQATT, CDR2 SNEGSKA (reference sequence). The V end lost 1 base, the J end lost 8 bases, and 5 bases lay between the germline ends. The CDR3 sequence is 10 residues long.

V and J are TRBV12-3 or TRBV12-4 and TRBJ1-2; tentative D call: TRBD1 (6 bases). This CDR3 contains 13 residues. V was trimmed by 7 bases and J by 8 bases, leaving 17 bases between them. The CDR3 DNA reads as TGTGCCAGCACTAGCGGGGGGGCGGAAGGCTACACCTTC. Its translation is CASTSGGAEGYTF.

The chain employs TRBV27 and TRBJ1-5; 9 bases match TRBD1. CDR3 size: 15 residues. V lost 0 bases, J lost 5 bases, and 2 bases stayed unmatched. Germline V CDR1 and CDR2: MNHEY, SMNVEV (reference sequence). Written as DNA, the CDR3 is TGTGCCAGCAGTTTATCTGGGGACAGGGATCAGCCCCAGCATTTT. It translates to CASSLSGDRDQPQHF.

This chain links TRBV6-2 or TRBV6-3 with TRBJ2-7; 12 nucleotides match TRBD2. The CDR3 loop spans 18 amino acids. The germline V gene has CDR1 MNHEY and CDR2 SVGEGT. Trimming at V came to 0 bases and at J to 2 bases, leaving 8 bases not matched to a gene. CDR3 coding DNA: TGTGCCAGCAGTTACTCGACTAGCGGGAGCAGTTACACCTACGAGCAGTACTTC. Amino acids: CASSYSTSGSSYTYEQYF.

V usage is TRBV3-1 (or the pseudogene TRBV3-2) and J usage is TRBJ2-4; possible D gene TRBD2, 5 bases. V gave up 1 base and J gave up 2 bases, with 12 bases separating them. Germline V CDR1 and CDR2: LGHDT, YNNKEL (reference sequence). The CDR3 extends over 16 amino acids. The CDR3: CASSQVREGTKNIQYF. The CDR3 DNA sequence: TGTGCCAGCAGCCAAGTGAGGGAAGGAACCAAAAACATTCAGTACTTC.

The genes are TRBV2 and TRBJ2-7; D gene ambiguous. The length of the CDR3 is 15 residues. Germline values: CDR1 SNHLY, CDR2 FYNNEI. V gave up 3 bases and J gave up 3 bases, with 15 bases separating them. The DNA for the CDR3 is TGTGCCAGCAGTGATTCCCCCCTGAGAAGCTACGAGCAGTACTTC. Its translation: CASSDSPLRSYEQYF.

The chain is built from TRBV5-1 and TRBJ1-2; TRBD1 matches at 9 bases. V was clipped by 5 bases and J by 7 bases; unmatched bases: 6. The CDR3 is made up of 13 amino acids. CDR1 and CDR2 from the germline V gene are SGHRS and YFSETQ. CDR3 sequence: CASSGGQGFGYTF. The CDR3 DNA reads as TGCGCCAGCAGTGGGGGACAGGGATTTGGCTACACCTTC. The whole variable domain, filled in from reference TRBV5-1 and TRBJ1-2, reads KAGVTQTPRYLIKTRGQQVTLSCSPISGHRSVSWYQQTPGQGLQFLFEYFSETQRNKGNFPGRFSGRQFSNSRSEMNVSTLELGDSALYLCASSGGQGFGYTFGSGTRLTVV.

V and J are TRBV7-9 and TRBJ2-7, with D perhaps matching TRBD2 (6 bases). Germline V lookup: CDR1 SEHNR, CDR2 FQNEAQ (reference sequence). The CDR3 is made up of 17 amino acids. V shed 2 bases and J shed 0 bases, with 17 bases lying between them. CDR3 DNA sequence: TGTGCCAGCAGCTTATTGGGTAATAGCGGCAACTCCTACGAGCAGTACTTC. This encodes CASSLLGNSGNSYEQYF.

This clone came up a few times. The V call is TRBV28, the J call TRBJ2-2; 8 bases are a match to TRBD1. There are 14 residues in the CDR3. Germline V gene data show CDR1 as MDHEN and CDR2 as SYDVKM. J was trimmed by 4 bases and V by 6 bases; bases with no gene match: 4. CDR3 sequence (DNA): TGTGCCAGCAGCGCCAGGGGGCGCACCGGGGAGCTGTTTTTT. It is translated as CASSARGRTGELFF.

This sequence joins TRBV2 and TRBJ2-5; TRBD2 aligns across 7 bases. With 3 bases clipped from V and 5 bases from J, the junction kept 6 bases outside the gene matches. Looked up from germline, CDR1 is SNHLY and CDR2 is FYNNEI. The CDR3 spans 14 residues. DNA for the CDR3: TGTGCCAGCAGTGAGCGGGAGTGGGTGGAGACCCAGTACTTC. Amino acid sequence: CASSEREWVETQYF.

V and J are TRBV2 and TRBJ1-4; tentatively, D is TRBD1 (6 bases). The germline V gene encodes CDR1 SNHLY and CDR2 FYNNEI. Trimming stripped 6 bases from V and 4 bases from J, with 9 bases between. CDR3 length: 13 residues. Here the CDR3 DNA reads TGTGCCAGCAGCCCGGACAGTAATGAAAAACTGTTTTTT. Residues: CASSPDSNEKLFF.

The rearrangement links TRBV6-5 to TRBJ2-7; TRBD1 matches 11 bases. Per germline, CDR1 MNHEY and CDR2 SVGAGI. This CDR3 region has 15 residues. V gave up 6 bases and J gave up 2 bases; unmatched junction bases: 6. The CDR3 region is CASRTGTGGTYEQYF. CDR3 DNA sequence: TGTGCCAGCAGGACCGGGACAGGGGGGACCTACGAGCAGTACTTC.